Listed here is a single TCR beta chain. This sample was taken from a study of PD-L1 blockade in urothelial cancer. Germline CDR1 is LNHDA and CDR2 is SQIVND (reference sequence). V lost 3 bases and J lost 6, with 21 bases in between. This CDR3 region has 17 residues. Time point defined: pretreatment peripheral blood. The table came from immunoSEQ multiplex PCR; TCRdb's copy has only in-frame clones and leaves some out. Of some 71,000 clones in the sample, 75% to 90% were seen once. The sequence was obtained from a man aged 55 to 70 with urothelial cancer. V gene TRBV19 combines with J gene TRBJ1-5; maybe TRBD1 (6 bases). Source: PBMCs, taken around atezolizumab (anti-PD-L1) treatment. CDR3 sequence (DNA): TGTGCCAGTAGTATCGAACTCAACAGGGTGCGCGGTCAGCCCCAGCATTTT. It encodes CASSIELNRVRGQPQHF. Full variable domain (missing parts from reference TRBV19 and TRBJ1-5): DGGITQSPKYLFRKEGQNVTLSCEQNLNHDAMYWYRQDPGQGLRLIYYSQIVNDFQKGDIAEGYSVSREKKESFPLTVTSAQKNPTAFYLCASSIELNRVRGQPQHFGDGTRLSIL.